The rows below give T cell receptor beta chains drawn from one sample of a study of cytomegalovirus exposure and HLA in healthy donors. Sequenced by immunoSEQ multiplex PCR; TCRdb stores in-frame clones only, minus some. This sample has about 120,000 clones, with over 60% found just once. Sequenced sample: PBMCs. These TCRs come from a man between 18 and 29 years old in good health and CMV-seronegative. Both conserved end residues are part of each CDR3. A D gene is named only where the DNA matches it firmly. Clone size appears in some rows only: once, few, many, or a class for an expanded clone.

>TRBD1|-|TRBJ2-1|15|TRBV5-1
TGCCCCAGCAGCCTAAGGGGACAGGGGGTGAATGAGCAGTTCTTC
CPSSLRGQGVNEQFF
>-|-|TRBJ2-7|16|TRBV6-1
TGTGCCAGCAGTGAAGCCCCTCTGGGGCGGATGACCGAGCAGTACTTC
CASSEAPLGRMTEQYF
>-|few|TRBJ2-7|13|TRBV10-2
TGCGCCAGCAGGGGGGACTCGTCCTACGAGCAGTACTTC
CASRGDSSYEQYF
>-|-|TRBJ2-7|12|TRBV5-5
TGTGCCAGCAGCTTATCCAGCTACGAGCAGTACTTC
CASSLSSYEQYF
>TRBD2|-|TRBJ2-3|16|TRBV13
TGTGCCAGCAGCTTAGGTAGCGGGAGTTTCGCAGATACGCAGTATTTT
CASSLGSGSFADTQYF
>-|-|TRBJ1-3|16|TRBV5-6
TGTGCCAGCAGCTCCACAGGGCTTGAAAATGGAAACACCATATATTTT
CASSSTGLENGNTIYF
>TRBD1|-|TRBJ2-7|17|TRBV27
TGTGCCAGCAGTTTAGAAGGGCCGGACAGGGGGCTCTACGAGCAGTACTTC
CASSLEGPDRGLYEQYF
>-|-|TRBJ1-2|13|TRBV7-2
TGTGCCAGCAGCAAAGGGGCGGACTATGGCTACACCTTC
CASSKGADYGYTF
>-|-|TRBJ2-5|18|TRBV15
TGTGCCACCAGCAGAGTAAAAGGGCGAACTAGGTACCAAGAGACCCAGTACTTC
CATSRVKGRTRYQETQYF
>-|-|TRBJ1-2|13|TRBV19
TGTGCCAGTAGCGAGGGGCCCCGGGGGAGCTACACCTTC
CASSEGPRGSYTF
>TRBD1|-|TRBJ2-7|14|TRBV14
TGTGCCAGCAGCCAGATGGGACAGGGCTACGAGCAGTACTTC
CASSQMGQGYEQYF
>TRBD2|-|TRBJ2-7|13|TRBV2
TGTGCCAGCAATGGACTAGACCCCTACGAGCAGTACTTC
CASNGLDPYEQYF
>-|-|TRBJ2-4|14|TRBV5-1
TGCGCCAGCAGCCGAACCAGGGGATGGGACATTCAGTACTTC
CASSRTRGWDIQYF
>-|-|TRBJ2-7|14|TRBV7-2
TGTGCCAGCAGGACAGGTTCGGTATCCTACGAGCAGTACTTC
CASRTGSVSYEQYF
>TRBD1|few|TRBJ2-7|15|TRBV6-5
TGTGCCAGCACGGGGGCCGGGACAGGGTCCTACGAGCAGTACTTC
CASTGAGTGSYEQYF
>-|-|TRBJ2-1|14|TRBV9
TGTGCCAGCAGCGCTGGAGCGGTATACAATGAGCAGTTCTTC
CASSAGAVYNEQFF
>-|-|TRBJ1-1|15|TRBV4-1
TGCGCCAGCAGCCCCGCCGCGGGGAGAATGCCTGAAGCTTTCTTT
CASSPAAGRMPEAFF
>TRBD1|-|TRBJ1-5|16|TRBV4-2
TGTGCCAGCAGCCAAGATTGGAGGGACAGGGTTCAGCTCCAGCATTTT
CASSQDWRDRVQLQHF
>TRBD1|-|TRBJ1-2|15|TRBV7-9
TGTGCCAGCAGCTTTGGGGGACAGGGATTTGACGGCTACACCTTC
CASSFGGQGFDGYTF
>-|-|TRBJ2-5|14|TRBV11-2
TGTGCCAGCAGATTAGTCGCGGGCAGAGAGACCCAGTACTTC
CASRLVAGRETQYF
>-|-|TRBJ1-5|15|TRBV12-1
TGTGCCAGCAGCTTGGGACAGGGCCACAATCAGCCCCAGCATTTT
CASSLGQGHNQPQHF
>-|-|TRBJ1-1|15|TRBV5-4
TGTGCCAGCAGCTGGCCGGGGGGCACTCCCACTGAAGCTTTCTTT
CASSWPGGTPTEAFF
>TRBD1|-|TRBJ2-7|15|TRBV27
TGTGCCAGCAGTCCCCGAGACAGGGCCGTGGGCGAGCAGTACTTC
CASSPRDRAVGEQYF
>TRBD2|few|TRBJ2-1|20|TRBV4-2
TGTGCCAGCAGCCAGGTGCGGGGACTAGCGGGGGACCCCTCCTACAATGAGCAGTTCTTC
CASSQVRGLAGDPSYNEQFF
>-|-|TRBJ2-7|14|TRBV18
TGTGCCAGCTCACCAACGGCGGGGACCTACGAGCAGTACTTC
CASSPTAGTYEQYF
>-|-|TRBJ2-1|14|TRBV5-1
TGCGCCAGCAGCCTGGGAGGAAGCTACAATGAGCAGTTCTTC
CASSLGGSYNEQFF
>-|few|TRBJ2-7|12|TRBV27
TGTGCCAGCTTCGGGGGAGACTACGAGCAGTACTTC
CASFGGDYEQYF
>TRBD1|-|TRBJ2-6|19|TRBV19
TGTGCCAGTAGTCCACCGGGACAGGGGCTTATGGCTGGGGCCAACGTCCTGACTTTC
CASSPPGQGLMAGANVLTF
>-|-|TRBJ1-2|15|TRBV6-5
TGTGCCAGCAGCTACAATTTTTTGCGTAACTATGGCTACACCTTC
CASSYNFLRNYGYTF
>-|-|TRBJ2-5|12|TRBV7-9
TGTGCCAGCAGCGACAGCGGGGAGACCCAGTACTTC
CASSDSGETQYF
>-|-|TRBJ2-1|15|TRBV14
TGTGCCAGCAGCACTAGGGACATTTCCTACAATGAGCAGTTCTTC
CASSTRDISYNEQFF
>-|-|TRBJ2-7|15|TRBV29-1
TGCAGCGCTCTAGGTGGCGGAGGGAAATCCTACGAGCAGTACTTC
CSALGGGGKSYEQYF
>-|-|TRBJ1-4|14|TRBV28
TGTGCCAGCAGGAGACACAGGAGCGATGAAAAACTGTTTTTT
CASRRHRSDEKLFF
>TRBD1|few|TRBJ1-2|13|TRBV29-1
TGCAGCGTACACAGGGGGCGCAGTTATGGCTACACCTTC
CSVHRGRSYGYTF
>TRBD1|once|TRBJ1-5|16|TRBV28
TGTGCCAGCAGAACGGGACAGGTTCATAGCAATCAGCCCCAGCATTTT
CASRTGQVHSNQPQHF
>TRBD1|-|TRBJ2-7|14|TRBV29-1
TGCAGCGCCGGCCGACAGGGGAATAACTACGAGCAGTACTTC
CSAGRQGNNYEQYF
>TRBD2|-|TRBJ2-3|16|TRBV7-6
TGTGCCAGCAGCGGACTAGCGGGAGGGCGCACAGATACGCAGTATTTT
CASSGLAGGRTDTQYF
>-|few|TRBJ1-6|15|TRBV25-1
TGTGCCAGCAGTGTGGGGGGGGCGTATAATTCACCCCTCCACTTT
CASSVGGAYNSPLHF
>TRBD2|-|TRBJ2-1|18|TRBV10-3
TGTGCCATCAGTGACTCGGGACTAGCGGGAGGGGGCCGCAATGAGCAGTTCTTC
CAISDSGLAGGGRNEQFF
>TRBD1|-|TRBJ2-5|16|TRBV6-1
TGTGCCAGCAGTGCTACACCCGGGACAGTTTCTTACGCGCAGTACTTC
CASSATPGTVSYAQYF
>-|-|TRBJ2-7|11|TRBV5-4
TGTGCCAGCAGCTCTACCTACGAGCAGTACTTC
CASSSTYEQYF
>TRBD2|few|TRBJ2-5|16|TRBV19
TGTGCCAGTAGCCTCCCGGGACTAGCGGGAGTGGAGACCCAGTACTTC
CASSLPGLAGVETQYF
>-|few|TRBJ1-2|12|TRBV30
TGTGCCTGGGGGGACGGGAGGGATGGCTACACCTTC
CAWGDGRDGYTF
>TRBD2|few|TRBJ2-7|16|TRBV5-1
TGCGCCAGCAGCTGGGCCGGACTAGCCGGATCCTACGAGCAGTACTTC
CASSWAGLAGSYEQYF
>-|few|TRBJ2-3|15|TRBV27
TGTGCCAGCAAGGTTGGCGGGGTCAGCACAGATACGCAGTATTTT
CASKVGGVSTDTQYF
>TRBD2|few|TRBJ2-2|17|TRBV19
TGTGCCAGTATCCAATTATTCCTAGCGGGAGACACCGGGGAGCTGTTTTTT
CASIQLFLAGDTGELFF
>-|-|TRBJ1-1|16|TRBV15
TGTGCCACCAGCAGAGAACTTTCAGGTCTCGGCACTGAAGCTTTCTTT
CATSRELSGLGTEAFF
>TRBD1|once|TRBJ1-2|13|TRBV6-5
TGTGCCAGCAGCCGACAGGGTCACTATGGCTACACCTTC
CASSRQGHYGYTF
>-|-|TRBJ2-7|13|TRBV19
TGTGCCAGTAGTTTGAACGGTCCCTACGAGCAGTACTTC
CASSLNGPYEQYF
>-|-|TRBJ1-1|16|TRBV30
TGTGCCTGGAGTGTACACTCTGCCAGGGGATTTACTGAAGCTTTCTTT
CAWSVHSARGFTEAFF
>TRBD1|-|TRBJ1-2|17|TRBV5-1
TGCGCCAGCAGCCCATCGGGACAGCTCCTTGCAAACTATGGCTACACCTTC
CASSPSGQLLANYGYTF
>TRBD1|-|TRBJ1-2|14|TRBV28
TGTGCCAGCAGTTGGGACAGCGGCGGCTATGGCTACACCTTC
CASSWDSGGYGYTF
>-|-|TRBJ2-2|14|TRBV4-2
TGTGCCAGCAGCCAAGACCAGGCGCCCGGGGAGCTGTTTTTT
CASSQDQAPGELFF
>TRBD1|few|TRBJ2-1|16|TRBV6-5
TGTGCCAGCAGTTTACAAGGGGGCTGGTTGGACAATGAGCAGTTCTTC
CASSLQGGWLDNEQFF
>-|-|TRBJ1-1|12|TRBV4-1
TGCGCCAGCAGCCAGGGGGCGCGGGTAGCTTTCTTT
CASSQGARVAFF
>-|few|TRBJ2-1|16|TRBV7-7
TGTGCCAGCAGCTTAGGGGCCAGGGGCGACTACAATGAGCAGTTCTTC
CASSLGARGDYNEQFF
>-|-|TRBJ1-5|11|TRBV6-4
TGTGCCAGCACTGTGAATCAGCCCCAGCATTTT
CASTVNQPQHF
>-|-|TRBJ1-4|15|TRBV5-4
TGTGCCAGCAGCTTGGCGGGAGGGTCGCGGGAAAAACTGTTTTTT
CASSLAGGSREKLFF
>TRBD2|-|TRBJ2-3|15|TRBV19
TGTGCCAGTAGTATGAGTGGGAGGGAAGCAGATACGCAGTATTTT
CASSMSGREADTQYF
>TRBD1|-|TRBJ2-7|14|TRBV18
TGTGCCAGCTCACCGACAGGGCGAGCCTACGAGCAGTACTTC
CASSPTGRAYEQYF